This TCR beta chain derives from a study of shared clonotypes between healthy human individuals. CD45RO-negative cells were positively selected for CCR7, leaving out terminally differentiated effector memory CD45RA+ cells. Trimming cost V 3 bases and J 5 bases; bases outside gene matches: 7. Germline loops: CDR1 SGDLS, CDR2 YYNGEE. This CDR3 comprises 16 residues. The assay was immunoSEQ multiplex PCR, and TCRdb's table has in-frame clones only and misses some. Altogether nearly 600,000 clones are present, around 95% being singletons, with the ten largest covering 0.09% to 0.13%. This TCR derives from a woman aged 30 to 39 in good health. Sequenced: naive CD8+ T cells sorted from blood. The chain carries TRBV9 and TRBJ2-5; TRBD2 aligns across 13 bases. The CDR3: CASSAGLAGVFETQYF. CDR3 DNA: TGTGCCAGCAGCGCAGGACTAGCGGGAGTATTTGAGACCCAGTACTTC.